These 12 T cell receptor beta chains share one sample of origin, sequenced in a study of stem cell transplantation in POMP-related autoinflammatory disease. The repertoire was sequenced with immunoSEQ multiplex PCR; TCRdb's copy has only in-frame clones and lacks some. The table includes some 30,000 clones, 70% to 90% detected once. The specimen comprised CD4+ T cells from PBMCs, sampled before stem cell transplantation. Receptors originate from a human donor with POMP-related autoinflammation and immune dysregulation (PRAID).

The chain employs TRBV6-5 and TRBJ2-2; the match to TRBD2 covers 9 bases. There are 16 residues in the CDR3. V dropped 2 bases and J dropped 6; count of bases not matched to a gene: 7. Germline CDR1 and CDR2: MNHEY and SVGAGI. The CDR3 protein is CASSYGSGGPAGELFF. The CDR3 bases are TGTGCCAGCAGTTACGGCAGCGGGGGGCCGGCCGGGGAGCTGTTTTTT.

The genes are TRBV7-9 and TRBJ2-5, with D perhaps assigned TRBD1 or TRBD2 (5 bases each). The tail of the sequence fits TRBJ2-7 better, so the J call may be wrong. From germline, CDR1 is SEHNR and CDR2 FQNEAQ (reference sequence). The CDR3 spans 13 residues. The CDR3 protein is CASSGDGSYEQYF. The DNA for the CDR3 is TGTGCCAGCAGCGGGGACGGCTCCTACGAGCAGTACTTC.

The chain uses TRBV11-2 and TRBJ2-2; TRBD1 aligns across 7 bases. The V and J ends lost 1 base and 2 bases, in that order; junction bases with no gene match: 7. CDR1 SGHAT and CDR2 FQNNGV come from the germline V gene. CDR3 length: 17 residues. CDR3 nucleotides: TGTGCCAGCAGCTTAGGAGACAGGGCGATTAACACCGGGGAGCTGTTTTTT. Translating it yields CASSLGDRAINTGELFF.

This chain joins TRBV28 and TRBJ1-5; 9 bases map to TRBD1. Germline V lookup: CDR1 MDHEN, CDR2 SYDVKM. Unmatched junction bases numbered 9, after V lost 3 bases and J lost 6 bases. The CDR3 extends over 16 amino acids. The CDR3 loop is CASSFVTTGGFQPQHF. The CDR3 DNA sequence: TGTGCCAGCAGTTTCGTTACGACAGGGGGATTTCAGCCCCAGCATTTT.

This chain links TRBV2 with TRBJ2-7; 10 nucleotides agree with TRBD2. CDR3 size: 13 residues. CDR1 is SNHLY and CDR2 is FYNNEI in the germline V gene. J gave up 2 bases and V 7 bases, and 2 bases lay outside the gene matches. CDR3 region: CASILAGAYEQYF. DNA of the CDR3: TGTGCCAGCATCCTAGCGGGGGCCTACGAGCAGTACTTC.

The rearrangement uses TRBV5-4 and TRBJ2-3, with D possibly TRBD2 on 5 matching bases. The CDR3 is 15 residues long. V was shortened by 2 bases and J by 2 bases, with 12 bases between the two germline ends. Germline CDR1 and CDR2: SGHNT and YYREEE (reference sequence). The CDR3 protein is CASSLRAGNTDTQYF. The DNA for the CDR3 is TGTGCCAGCAGCTTAAGGGCGGGCAACACAGATACGCAGTATTTT. Full variable domain (rest looked up from reference TRBV5-4 and TRBJ2-3): ETGVTQSPTHLIKTRGQQVTLRCSSQSGHNTVSWYQQALGQGPQFIFQYYREEENGRGNFPPRFSGLQFPNYSSELNVNALELDDSALYLCASSLRAGNTDTQYFGPGTRLTVL.

This clone was recorded only once. The chain is built from TRBV5-1 and TRBJ2-5; D could derive from TRBD1 or TRBD2 (5 bases each). The germline V gene has CDR1 SGHRS and CDR2 YFSETQ. Trimming removed 1 base at V and 3 bases at J, with 10 bases between. The CDR3 runs to 14 residues. CDR3 loop: CASSLRGKEETQYF. The CDR3 DNA reads as TGCGCCAGCAGCTTGCGGGGCAAGGAAGAGACCCAGTACTTC.

The chain joins TRBV7-9 to TRBJ1-2; D is unresolved. There are 14 residues in the CDR3. Germline lookup yields CDR1 SEHNR and CDR2 FQNEAQ (reference sequence). V was cut by 1 base and J by 1 base, with 7 bases left in between. The CDR3 bases are TGTGCCAGCAGCTTAGGGCATAGTAACTATGGCTACACCTTC. It yields the protein CASSLGHSNYGYTF.

This chain joins TRBV25-1 and TRBJ2-3, with D possibly matching TRBD1 (6 bases). The length of the CDR3 is 17 residues. Trimming left V 1 base short and J 0 bases short, with 14 bases between. Germline-derived CDR1 and CDR2 are MGHDK and SYGVNS. CDR3 residues: CASSEFPDRTSTDTQYF. The DNA for the CDR3 is TGTGCCAGCAGTGAATTCCCGGACAGAACTAGCACAGATACGCAGTATTTT.

This clone was recorded a few times. This chain joins TRBV19 and TRBJ1-1; D is possibly TRBD1 (6 bases). This CDR3 is 13 amino acids long. Germline V gives CDR1 LNHDA, CDR2 SQIVND (reference sequence). Trimming pared 8 bases from V and 5 bases from J, leaving 15 bases between. CDR3 coding DNA: TGTGCCAGTGCTGAACAGGGAGCGACTGAAGCTTTCTTT. It translates to CASAEQGATEAFF.

The chain has TRBV5-5 and TRBJ1-1; D is unresolved. The CDR3 sequence is 12 residues long. The ends were cut back, 2 bases at V and 5 bases at J, with 7 bases in the middle. The V gene's germline CDR1 is SGHKS and CDR2 YYEKEE (reference sequence). This CDR3 reads CASSFLGTEAFF. CDR3 nucleotide sequence: TGTGCCAGCAGCTTTCTAGGGACTGAAGCTTTCTTT.

J is TRBJ2-3 and V is TRBV25-1; 7 bases match TRBD2. This CDR3 is 15 amino acids long. V was clipped by 6 bases and J by 0 bases; unmatched bases: 6. CDR1 and CDR2 from the germline V gene are MGHDK and SYGVNS. The CDR3 coding sequence is TGTGCCAGCAGCCAAAGCGGGGCTAGCACAGATACGCAGTATTTT. It codes for CASSQSGASTDTQYF.